The source of this T cell receptor beta chain is a study of T cell changes during pregnancy in multiple sclerosis. Sequencing was performed with immunoSEQ multiplex PCR; in TCRdb, only in-frame clones are kept and a portion is missing. The table lists 65,000 to 70,000 clones, around 90% of them singletons, with approximately 2.4% in the top ten. Trimming removed 1 base from V and 4 bases from J, with 11 bases in between. The CDR3 has 15 amino acids. Germline CDR1 SEHNR, CDR2 FQNEAQ (reference sequence). The sequence came from a female donor with multiple sclerosis, enrolled in a pregnancy study. The source was peripheral blood, collected in the first trimester of pregnancy. The chain carries TRBV7-9 and TRBJ2-1; the D is unclear. This CDR3 is CASSLGESPYNEQFF. Written as DNA, the CDR3 is TGTGCCAGCAGCTTAGGAGAGAGCCCGTACAATGAGCAGTTCTTC. The whole variable domain, filled in from reference TRBV7-9 and TRBJ2-1, reads DTGVSQNPRHKITKRGQNVTFRCDPISEHNRLYWYRQTLGQGPEFLTYFQNEAQLEKSRLLSDRFSAERPKGSFSTLEIQRTEQGDSAMYLCASSLGESPYNEQFFGPGTRLTVL.